This T cell receptor beta chain was identified during a study of blood T cell repertoires in COVID-19. Libraries were prepared by immunoSEQ multiplex PCR; TCRdb keeps only in-frame clonotypes and omits some of them. Here the sample spans some 200,000 clones, about four fifths being singletons. In germline, CDR1 is MNHEY, CDR2 SVGAGI. CDR3 size: 13 residues. V trimming: 6 bases; J trimming: 7 bases; junction bases outside the gene matches: 7. The source material was peripheral blood. This TCR was sampled from a middle-aged woman with acute or convalescent COVID-19. The chain has TRBV6-5 and TRBJ2-7; TRBD1 agrees at 9 bases. In DNA form, the CDR3 reads TGTGCCAGCAGGGGGGACAGGGTGAGTGAGCAGTACTTC. It is translated as CASRGDRVSEQYF.